The rows below give T cell receptor beta chains drawn from one sample of a study of T cell responses to AZD1222 COVID-19 vaccine. Some clones are missing from TCRdb's copy, which holds only in-frame ones; the method was immunoSEQ multiplex PCR. There are around 140,000 clones in the sample; more than 85% occur only once, and more than 0.85% lies in the top ten. The input for sequencing was peripheral blood, taken on day 0 of MenACWY control vaccination. The origin of the receptors is an adult in good health. Both conserved end residues are part of each CDR3. The order of the fields is D gene, V gene, J gene, clone size, CDR3 protein, CDR3 DNA. The D gene is left open where the match is weak. Clone size appears in some rows only: once, few, many, or a class for an expanded clone.

D gene: NA
V gene: TRBV4-1
J gene: TRBJ1-2
clone size: NA
CDR3 protein: CASSLRTDTNYGYTF
CDR3 DNA: TGCGCCAGCAGTCTACGGACAGATACTAACTATGGCTACACCTTC

D gene: NA
V gene: TRBV27
J gene: TRBJ2-5
clone size: once
CDR3 protein: CASSRTTAYQETQYF
CDR3 DNA: TGTGCCAGCAGTCGGACTACAGCGTACCAAGAGACCCAGTACTTC

D gene: NA
V gene: TRBV7-2
J gene: TRBJ2-7
clone size: NA
CDR3 protein: CASGRRDTPYEQYF
CDR3 DNA: TGTGCCAGCGGCCGCCGGGACACCCCCTACGAGCAGTACTTC

D gene: TRBD1
V gene: TRBV7-2
J gene: TRBJ1-1
clone size: NA
CDR3 protein: CASSQGGSLNTEAFF
CDR3 DNA: TGTGCCAGCAGCCAGGGGGGATCTTTGAACACTGAAGCTTTCTTT

D gene: TRBD1
V gene: TRBV5-1
J gene: TRBJ1-6
clone size: NA
CDR3 protein: CASSRQGDNSPLHF
CDR3 DNA: TGCGCCAGCAGCCGTCAGGGGGATAATTCACCCCTCCACTTT

D gene: NA
V gene: TRBV18
J gene: TRBJ1-2
clone size: NA
CDR3 protein: CASSPLVETYGYTF
CDR3 DNA: TGTGCCAGCTCACCACTAGTCGAAACCTATGGCTACACCTTC

D gene: TRBD2
V gene: TRBV4-2
J gene: TRBJ2-2
clone size: NA
CDR3 protein: CASSQVSLGLAGAGELFF
CDR3 DNA: TGTGCCAGCAGCCAAGTCAGCCTGGGACTAGCGGGTGCCGGGGAGCTGTTTTTT

D gene: TRBD1
V gene: TRBV27
J gene: TRBJ1-4
clone size: NA
CDR3 protein: CASSLSRQGATNEKLFF
CDR3 DNA: TGTGCCAGCAGTTTATCGAGGCAGGGGGCTACTAATGAAAAACTGTTTTTT

D gene: TRBD1
V gene: TRBV28
J gene: TRBJ2-7
clone size: NA
CDR3 protein: CASSNRDRGLVKRWYF
CDR3 DNA: TGTGCCAGCAGCAACCGGGACAGGGGACTAGTTAAGAGATGGTACTTC

D gene: TRBD1
V gene: TRBV4-2
J gene: TRBJ1-2
clone size: once
CDR3 protein: CASSRETGTYGYTF
CDR3 DNA: TGTGCCAGCAGCCGAGAGACAGGGACCTATGGCTACACCTTC

D gene: TRBD1
V gene: TRBV28
J gene: TRBJ2-3
clone size: once
CDR3 protein: CASNRDRTDTQYF
CDR3 DNA: TGTGCCAGCAACCGGGACAGGACAGATACGCAGTATTTT

D gene: NA
V gene: TRBV2
J gene: TRBJ1-2
clone size: NA
CDR3 protein: CASTPTGTLNYGYTF
CDR3 DNA: TGTGCCAGCACACCAACGGGAACACTCAACTATGGCTACACCTTC

D gene: NA
V gene: TRBV6-5
J gene: TRBJ1-6
clone size: NA
CDR3 protein: CASSTPGLGGSPLHF
CDR3 DNA: TGTGCCAGCAGTACCCCCGGGTTAGGGGGGTCACCCCTCCACTTT

D gene: NA
V gene: TRBV29-1
J gene: TRBJ1-1
clone size: NA
CDR3 protein: CSETTGLNTEAFF
CDR3 DNA: TGCAGCGAGACGACAGGATTGAACACTGAAGCTTTCTTT

D gene: NA
V gene: TRBV27
J gene: TRBJ1-5
clone size: NA
CDR3 protein: CASSFQGSNQPQHF
CDR3 DNA: TGTGCCAGCAGTTTTCAGGGGAGCAATCAGCCCCAGCATTTT

D gene: NA
V gene: TRBV10-3
J gene: TRBJ1-2
clone size: NA
CDR3 protein: CAISESGAGYGYTF
CDR3 DNA: TGTGCCATCAGTGAGTCAGGGGCAGGGTATGGCTACACCTTC

D gene: NA
V gene: TRBV2
J gene: TRBJ1-1
clone size: once
CDR3 protein: CASSESGVTEAFF
CDR3 DNA: TGTGCCAGCAGTGAATCCGGAGTCACTGAAGCTTTCTTT

D gene: TRBD2
V gene: TRBV6-2/TRBV6-3
J gene: TRBJ2-7
clone size: once
CDR3 protein: CASSYGLGGDEQYF
CDR3 DNA: TGTGCCAGCAGTTACGGCCTCGGGGGGGACGAGCAGTACTTC

D gene: NA
V gene: TRBV30
J gene: TRBJ1-1
clone size: NA
CDR3 protein: CAWSLIATEAFF
CDR3 DNA: TGTGCCTGGAGTTTGATAGCCACTGAAGCTTTCTTT

D gene: TRBD1
V gene: TRBV5-1
J gene: TRBJ1-2
clone size: NA
CDR3 protein: CASSLGTGQSNYGYTF
CDR3 DNA: TGCGCCAGCAGCTTGGGGACGGGACAGTCCAACTATGGCTACACCTTC

D gene: NA
V gene: TRBV5-6
J gene: TRBJ1-1
clone size: NA
CDR3 protein: CASSLRGSQAFF
CDR3 DNA: TGTGCCAGCAGCTTGAGAGGCTCCCAAGCTTTCTTT

D gene: NA
V gene: TRBV10-3
J gene: TRBJ1-1
clone size: NA
CDR3 protein: CAISPATVPEAFF
CDR3 DNA: TGTGCCATCAGCCCGGCGACAGTACCCGAAGCTTTCTTT

D gene: TRBD1
V gene: TRBV9
J gene: TRBJ1-2
clone size: NA
CDR3 protein: CASSGRQGRAYGYTF
CDR3 DNA: TGTGCCAGCAGCGGCCGACAGGGGAGAGCGTATGGCTACACCTTC

D gene: TRBD1
V gene: TRBV6-4
J gene: TRBJ2-7
clone size: NA
CDR3 protein: CASSSDRVDSDPYEQYF
CDR3 DNA: TGTGCCAGCAGTTCGGACAGGGTCGACTCCGACCCTTACGAGCAGTACTTC

D gene: NA
V gene: TRBV4-1
J gene: TRBJ1-4
clone size: NA
CDR3 protein: CASSQAHSTNEKLFF
CDR3 DNA: TGCGCCAGCAGCCAAGCCCATTCAACTAATGAAAAACTGTTTTTT

D gene: NA
V gene: TRBV4-2
J gene: TRBJ2-5
clone size: once
CDR3 protein: CASSQEAREETQYF
CDR3 DNA: TGTGCCAGCAGCCAAGAGGCAAGGGAAGAGACCCAGTACTTC

D gene: NA
V gene: TRBV11-2
J gene: TRBJ1-6
clone size: NA
CDR3 protein: CASSPTTQARGSPLHF
CDR3 DNA: TGTGCCAGCAGCCCGACCACACAGGCGCGCGGGTCACCCCTCCACTTT

D gene: NA
V gene: TRBV24-1
J gene: TRBJ2-5
clone size: NA
CDR3 protein: CATSDPGGSQYF
CDR3 DNA: TGTGCCACCAGTGACCCGGGCGGGTCCCAGTACTTC

D gene: TRBD1
V gene: TRBV6-1
J gene: TRBJ2-7
clone size: NA
CDR3 protein: CASSEVGGTGDEQYF
CDR3 DNA: TGTGCCAGCAGTGAAGTTGGGGGGACAGGGGATGAGCAGTACTTC

D gene: NA
V gene: TRBV28
J gene: TRBJ2-6
clone size: NA
CDR3 protein: CASKSGDRAGANVLTF
CDR3 DNA: TGTGCCAGCAAGTCGGGAGACAGGGCCGGGGCCAACGTCCTGACTTTC

D gene: TRBD2
V gene: TRBV6-1
J gene: TRBJ2-3
clone size: NA
CDR3 protein: CASSELAGGPDTQYF
CDR3 DNA: TGTGCCAGCAGTGAACTAGCGGGAGGGCCAGATACGCAGTATTTT

D gene: NA
V gene: TRBV2
J gene: TRBJ1-3
clone size: NA
CDR3 protein: CASSSVGPGGNTIYF
CDR3 DNA: TGTGCCAGCAGTTCCGTCGGGCCCGGGGGAAACACCATATATTTT

D gene: NA
V gene: TRBV5-6
J gene: TRBJ1-3
clone size: NA
CDR3 protein: CASSPGGFSGNTIYF
CDR3 DNA: TGTGCCAGCAGCCCCGGAGGCTTCTCTGGAAACACCATATATTTT

D gene: NA
V gene: TRBV28
J gene: TRBJ1-2
clone size: NA
CDR3 protein: CASSVQWLRDSDGYGYTF
CDR3 DNA: TGTGCCAGCAGTGTGCAATGGCTAAGGGATTCTGATGGCTATGGCTACACCTTC

D gene: TRBD1
V gene: TRBV27
J gene: TRBJ1-6
clone size: NA
CDR3 protein: CASSLLQGASPLHF
CDR3 DNA: TGTGCCAGCAGTCTACTACAGGGGGCTTCACCCCTCCACTTT

D gene: NA
V gene: TRBV5-1
J gene: TRBJ1-4
clone size: NA
CDR3 protein: CASSLDGGLTNEKLFF
CDR3 DNA: TGCGCCAGCAGCTTGGACGGGGGGCTAACTAATGAAAAACTGTTTTTT

D gene: NA
V gene: TRBV25-1
J gene: TRBJ1-4
clone size: NA
CDR3 protein: CASSESRTALNEKLFF
CDR3 DNA: TGTGCCAGCAGTGAATCCAGGACAGCTCTAAATGAAAAACTGTTTTTT

D gene: TRBD2
V gene: TRBV9
J gene: TRBJ2-3
clone size: NA
CDR3 protein: CASSFSGTSGGDTQYF
CDR3 DNA: TGTGCCAGCAGCTTCTCTGGGACTAGCGGGGGGGATACGCAGTATTTT